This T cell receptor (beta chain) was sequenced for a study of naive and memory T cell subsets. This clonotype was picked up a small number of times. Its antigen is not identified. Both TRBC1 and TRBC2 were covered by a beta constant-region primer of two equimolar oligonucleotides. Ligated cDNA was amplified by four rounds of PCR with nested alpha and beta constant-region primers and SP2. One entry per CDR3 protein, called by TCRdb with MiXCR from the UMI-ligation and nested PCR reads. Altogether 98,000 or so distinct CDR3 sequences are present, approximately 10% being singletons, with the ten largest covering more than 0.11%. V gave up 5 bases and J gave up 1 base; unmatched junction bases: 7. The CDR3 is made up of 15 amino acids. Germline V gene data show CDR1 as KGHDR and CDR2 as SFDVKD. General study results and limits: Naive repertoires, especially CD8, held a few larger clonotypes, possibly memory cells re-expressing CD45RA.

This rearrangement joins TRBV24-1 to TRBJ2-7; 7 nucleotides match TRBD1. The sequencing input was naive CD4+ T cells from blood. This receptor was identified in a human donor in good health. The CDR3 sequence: CATSGAGQESYEQYF. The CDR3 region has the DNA TGTGCCACCAGTGGCGCCGGACAGGAATCCTACGAGCAGTACTTC.